A single sample is the source of the 10 T cell receptor beta chains below, sequenced in a study of blood T cell repertoires in COVID-19. Sequencing used immunoSEQ multiplex PCR; TCRdb keeps in-frame clones, though not all of them. The table shows roughly 88,000 clones, with 80% to 90% occurring only once. The specimen sequenced was peripheral blood. These receptors were obtained from a woman of 80 years or more with acute or convalescent COVID-19.

This clone was found once. This sequence joins TRBV6-6 and TRBJ2-7, with 11 bases matching TRBD1. V shed 0 bases and J 2 bases; nucleotides not matched to a gene: 0. The V gene's germline CDR1 is MNHNY and CDR2 SVGAGI (reference sequence). The CDR3 is made up of 15 amino acids. The CDR3 DNA is TGTGCCAGCAGTTACTCGGGACAGGGGGCCTACGAGCAGTACTTC. It yields the protein CASSYSGQGAYEQYF.

The chain uses TRBV7-2 and TRBJ1-2, with D perhaps TRBD1 (5 bases). Germline loops: CDR1 SGHTA, CDR2 FQGNSA. The CDR3 loop spans 16 amino acids. The V end lost 4 bases, the J end lost 2 bases, and 17 bases lay between the germline ends. In nucleotides, the CDR3 is TGTGCCAGCAGCTCAACGATACAGGCGACCAACTATGGCTACACCTTC. It codes for CASSSTIQATNYGYTF.

The J gene is TRBJ1-5, the V gene TRBV30; no reliable D call. Germline V gives CDR1 GTSNPN, CDR2 SVGIG (reference sequence). The CDR3 runs 14 residues. Deletions cut 2 bases from V and 3 bases from J, with 11 bases between. CDR3 sequence reads: CAWSKDNFNQPQHF. The CDR3 DNA is TGTGCCTGGAGTAAAGACAACTTCAATCAGCCCCAGCATTTT. The full variable domain, in which reference TRBV30 and TRBJ1-5 provide the parts outside the CDR3, is SQTIHQWPATLVQPVGSPLSLECTVEGTSNPNLYWYRQAAGRGLQLLFYSVGIGQISSEVPQNLSASRPQDRQFILSSKKLLLSDSGFYLCAWSKDNFNQPQHFGDGTRLSIL.

The chain joins TRBV3-1 (or the pseudogene TRBV3-2) to TRBJ2-7; TRBD1 agrees at 10 bases. Trimming cost V 7 bases and J 3 bases; bases outside gene matches: 3. The germline V gene has CDR1 LGHDT and CDR2 YNNKEL (reference sequence). The CDR3 runs 13 residues. The CDR3 reads CASTRTGGYEQYF. For the CDR3, the DNA is TGTGCCAGCACCCGGACAGGGGGCTACGAGCAGTACTTC.

The rearrangement joins TRBV6-5 to TRBJ2-7, with D maybe TRBD2 (6 bases). V was pared by 8 bases and J by 4 bases, with 15 bases between. CDR1 is MNHEY, CDR2 SVGAGI, per germline. This CDR3 comprises 13 residues. The CDR3 DNA is TGTGCCAGCGGACGGGGCGGGAAATACGAGCAGTACTTC. Translated, it gives CASGRGGKYEQYF.

The rearrangement joins TRBV27 to TRBJ1-4; 9 nucleotides match TRBD1. This CDR3 contains 15 residues. Germline trimming cut 2 bases from V and 7 bases from J; bases unmatched to any gene: 5. CDR1 and CDR2 from the germline V gene are MNHEY and SMNVEV (reference sequence). The CDR3, as DNA: TGTGCCAGCAGTTTAGAGTTACAGGGGGCTGAAAAACTGTTTTTT. Its protein is CASSLELQGAEKLFF.

The V gene is TRBV7-2, the J gene TRBJ2-1; 14 positions match TRBD2. Germline CDR1 reads SGHTA; CDR2 reads FQGNSA. With V trimmed by 5 bases and J by 10 bases, 16 bases remained unmatched. The CDR3 is 18 residues long. CDR3 amino acids: CASSQDVTSGGVPREQFF. For the CDR3, the DNA is TGTGCCAGCAGCCAAGATGTGACTAGCGGGGGGGTGCCCAGGGAGCAGTTCTTC.

This clone was found once. The rearrangement joins TRBV7-6 to TRBJ2-1; 8 nucleotides align to TRBD1. The germline V gene encodes CDR1 SGHVS and CDR2 FNYEAQ. The CDR3 totals 12 residues. With V trimmed by 3 bases and J by 13 bases, 5 bases remained unmatched. CDR3 sequence: CASSLDRVYQFF. The CDR3 region has the DNA TGTGCCAGCAGCTTGGACAGGGTTTACCAGTTCTTC.

V is TRBV14 and J is TRBJ1-1; D ambiguous. CDR3 length equals 11 residues. V was clipped by 4 bases and J by 5 bases, with 5 bases between them. CDR1 SGHDN and CDR2 FVKESK come from the germline V gene. In nucleotides, the CDR3 is TGTGCCAGCAGCCCTAGGACTGAAGCTTTCTTT. Protein sequence: CASSPRTEAFF.

The genes are TRBV30 and TRBJ1-2; possible D gene TRBD1, 5 bases. V was cut by 0 bases and J by 4 bases, with 12 bases left in between. Germline V gene lookup returns CDR1 GTSNPN and CDR2 SVGIG (reference sequence). The CDR3 length is 14 residues. CDR3 loop: CAWSVTRVGYGYTF. Here the CDR3 DNA reads TGTGCCTGGAGTGTAACCAGGGTCGGCTATGGCTACACCTTC. Drawing the rest from reference TRBV30 and TRBJ1-2, the complete variable domain is SQTIHQWPATLVQPVGSPLSLECTVEGTSNPNLYWYRQAAGRGLQLLFYSVGIGQISSEVPQNLSASRPQDRQFILSSKKLLLSDSGFYLCAWSVTRVGYGYTFGSGTRLTVV.